A single sample is the source of the 17 T cell receptor beta chains below, sequenced in a study of blood T cell repertoires in COVID-19. TCRdb's table, derived via immunoSEQ multiplex PCR, lists solely in-frame clones and lacks some. The table records 220,000 or so clones, more than 80% of them present only once. Source material: PBMCs or T cells enriched from blood (not recorded which). All receptors derive from a woman under 30 in a cohort exposed to, infected with or recovered from COVID-19 (not recorded which).

The chain carries TRBV6-5 and TRBJ2-1, with TRBD2 as a possible D gene (5 bases). The CDR3 has 14 amino acids. V shed 0 bases and J shed 10 bases, with 13 bases lying between them. Germline V gene sequence: CDR1 MNHEY, CDR2 SVGAGI. The CDR3 DNA follows: TGTGCCAGCAGTTACTCGGCGAGGGTGAAGGAGCAGTTCTTC. Encoded protein: CASSYSARVKEQFF.

The V and J genes are TRBV29-1 and TRBJ1-2; D is unclear. CDR3 size: 15 residues. The V end lost 3 bases, the J end lost 6 bases, and 20 bases lay between the germline ends. The V gene's germline CDR1 is SQVTM and CDR2 ANQGSEA. CDR3 nucleotide sequence: TGCAGCGTTGACCCCGGACGGATATACGGGAATGGCTACACCTTC. Translated: CSVDPGRIYGNGYTF. Together with reference TRBV29-1 and TRBJ1-2, the CDR3 gives the full variable domain: SAVISQKPSRDICQRGTSLTIQCQVDSQVTMMFWYRQQPGQSLTLIATANQGSEATYESGFVIDKFPISRPNLTFSTLTVSNMSPEDSSIYLCSVDPGRIYGNGYTFGSGTRLTVV.

The rearrangement uses TRBV6-6 and TRBJ2-7; TRBD2 might be the D (7 bases). The CDR3 is 14 amino acids. V was pared by 6 bases and J by 3 bases, with 15 bases between. Germline V gene data show CDR1 as MNHNY and CDR2 as SVGAGI (reference sequence). The CDR3 loop reads CASSGGPGGYEQYF. The CDR3 coding sequence is TGTGCCAGCAGCGGGGGGCCCGGGGGCTACGAGCAGTACTTC.

DNA for the CDR3: TGTGCCAGCTCACTCGGACAGGGGGCGTCAGATACGCAGTATTTT. Its protein product is CASSLGQGASDTQYF. The chain joins TRBV18 to TRBJ2-3, with 11 positions matching TRBD1. The CDR3 sequence is 15 residues long. In germline, CDR1 is KGHSH, CDR2 LQKENI. V gave up 4 bases and J gave up 4 bases; unmatched junction bases: 4.

A single count supports this clone. The V gene is TRBV3-1 (or the pseudogene TRBV3-2), the J gene TRBJ1-6; 8 bases align to TRBD1. Germline V CDR1 and CDR2: LGHDT, YNNKEL (reference sequence). This CDR3 is built from 16 residues. V shed 3 bases, J shed 5 bases, and the junction held 6 bases outside the gene matches. This chain's CDR3 is CASSQDGQGNNSPLHF. In DNA form, the CDR3 reads TGTGCCAGCAGCCAGGACGGACAGGGAAATAATTCACCCCTCCACTTT.

The chain links TRBV30 to TRBJ2-4, with D tentatively TRBD2 (5 bases). V was pared by 1 base and J by 0 bases, with 16 bases between. This CDR3 contains 17 residues. Germline lookup yields CDR1 GTSNPN and CDR2 SVGIG (reference sequence). Here the CDR3 DNA reads TGTGCCTGGAGTGCCGGGAATCGGCATATAGCCAAAAACATTCAGTACTTC. This encodes CAWSAGNRHIAKNIQYF.

The CDR3 DNA is TGTGCCAGCAGTTTAGGTGGTAGGGGAAACACCGGGGAGCTGTTTTTT. Protein product: CASSLGGRGNTGELFF. This chain uses TRBV28 with TRBJ2-2, with D perhaps TRBD1 (5 bases). V was shortened by 2 bases and J by 2 bases, with 12 bases between the two germline ends. Germline-derived CDR1 and CDR2 are MDHEN and SYDVKM. The CDR3 length is 16 residues.

J is TRBJ2-2 and V is TRBV28; 9 nucleotides align to TRBD1. The CDR3 length is 14 residues. The germline CDR1 and CDR2 sequences are MDHEN and SYDVKM. V was pared by 10 bases and J by 6 bases, with 9 bases of the junction left unmatched. CDR3 sequence reads: CATAGTGSAGELFF. Here the CDR3 DNA reads TGTGCCACCGCCGGGACAGGGTCAGCCGGGGAGCTGTTTTTT.

The V call is TRBV30, the J call TRBJ2-1; 7 bases line up with TRBD2. V dropped 2 bases and J dropped 0; count of bases not matched to a gene: 4. CDR1 is GTSNPN and CDR2 is SVGIG in the germline V gene (reference sequence). This CDR3 comprises 15 residues. The CDR3 reads CAWSLGRASYNEQFF. As DNA, the CDR3 is TGTGCCTGGAGTCTTGGGAGGGCCTCCTACAATGAGCAGTTCTTC.

The chain's CDR3 is CASSRRDRTYGYTF. The CDR3 DNA reads TGCGCCAGCAGTCGACGGGACAGAACTTATGGCTACACCTTC. The V gene is TRBV23-1, the J gene TRBJ1-2, with TRBD1 matching 7 bases. TRBV23-1 carries the ORF label, with uncertain function. CDR3 size: 14 residues. J was trimmed by 5 bases and V by 4 bases; bases with no gene match: 7.

V usage is TRBV6-5 and J usage is TRBJ1-1; D perhaps matches TRBD1 (6 bases). Germline values: CDR1 MNHEY, CDR2 SVGAGI. The CDR3 has 14 amino acids. V was trimmed by 7 bases and J by 7 bases, leaving 19 bases between them. The CDR3 sequence is CASMLQRDTFEAFF. The CDR3 DNA reads TGTGCCAGCATGTTGCAGAGGGACACGTTTGAAGCTTTCTTT.

The V and J genes are TRBV2 and TRBJ1-4, with D perhaps matching TRBD1 (5 bases). V lost 4 bases and J 8 bases, leaving 14 bases between the germline ends. Germline CDR1 and CDR2: SNHLY and FYNNEI. CDR3 length: 14 amino acids. The CDR3 is CASSGEAGKEKLFF. In nucleotides, the CDR3 is TGTGCCAGCAGTGGCGAGGCAGGGAAAGAAAAACTGTTTTTT.

The chain has TRBV7-3 and TRBJ2-5, with D perhaps matching TRBD2 (6 bases). Germline V gene data show CDR1 as SGHTA and CDR2 as FQGTGA. CDR3 length equals 13 residues. Trimming took 5 bases from V and 3 from J, leaving 10 bases between them. CDR3 in DNA: TGTGCCAGCAGCACACCGGGAGAAGAGACCCAGTACTTC. Its translation: CASSTPGEETQYF.

The chain links TRBV18 to TRBJ1-1; D is possibly TRBD1 (5 bases). CDR1 and CDR2 from the germline V gene are KGHSH and LQKENI. This CDR3 is built from 14 residues. Trimming pared 6 bases from V and 4 bases from J, leaving 15 bases between. The CDR3 DNA follows: TGTGCCAGCTCCCCCGACAGTTCAGCCACTGAAGCTTTCTTT. Amino acids: CASSPDSSATEAFF.

The V call is TRBV19, the J call TRBJ2-5, with D perhaps TRBD2 (7 bases). CDR1 and CDR2 (germline): LNHDA, SQIVND (reference sequence). Trimming removed 10 bases at V and 5 bases at J, with 20 bases between. CDR3 length: 14 amino acids. Written as DNA, the CDR3 is TGTGCCACCTCCGAAACAGGGCGGGGGGAGACCCAGTACTTC. This gives the protein CATSETGRGETQYF.

The chain couples TRBV29-1 to TRBJ1-5, with D perhaps TRBD1 (5 bases). The germline CDR1 and CDR2 sequences are SQVTM and ANQGSEA. V gave up 4 bases and J gave up 12 bases, with 13 bases separating them. This CDR3 contains 11 residues. The CDR3 is CSVGQGVVQHF. CDR3 nucleotides: TGCAGCGTTGGTCAAGGGGTTGTCCAGCATTTT. Based on the CDR3 plus reference TRBV29-1 and TRBJ1-5, the full variable domain is SAVISQKPSRDICQRGTSLTIQCQVDSQVTMMFWYRQQPGQSLTLIATANQGSEATYESGFVIDKFPISRPNLTFSTLTVSNMSPEDSSIYLCSVGQGVVQHFGDGTRLSIL.

The chain joins TRBV16 to TRBJ1-5; tentative D call: TRBD1 (6 bases). V dropped 2 bases and J dropped 7 bases, with 9 bases sitting between them. CDR1 is KGHSY, CDR2 FQNENV, per germline. The CDR3 is 13 amino acids. The DNA of the CDR3 is TGTGCCAGCAGCCAAGGCAGGGGACAGCCCCAGCATTTT. Translating it yields CASSQGRGQPQHF.